These 3 T cell receptor beta chains were all obtained from the same sample, sequenced in a study of T cells in Graves' hyperthyroidism and ophthalmopathy. Researchers amplified the TCR beta CDR3 regions from RNA transcripts. An initial round of RT-PCR targeting the TCR CDR3 relied on the HTBI primer set. TCRdb redid the calling of the multiplex PCR reads with MiXCR, one entry per CDR3 protein. The sample lists 550,000 to 700,000 distinct CDR3 sequences, roughly 14% occurring once. The specimen was blood. These TCRs come from a woman aged 40 to 50 with Graves' ophthalmopathy.

The chain is built from TRBV12-3 or TRBV12-4 and TRBJ2-5, with 10 bases identical to TRBD2. This CDR3 has 15 amino acids. Unmatched junction bases numbered 8, after V lost 5 bases and J lost 5 bases. The CDR3, as DNA: TGTGCCAGCAGTACCCGGACTAGCGGTGGGGAGACCCAGTACTTC. This gives the protein CASSTRTSGGETQYF.

This clonotype was detected many times. The J gene is TRBJ2-5, the V gene TRBV12-3 or TRBV12-4; TRBD2 might be the D (5 bases). The CDR3 spans 13 residues. Trimming removed 3 bases at V and 4 bases at J, with 9 bases between. CDR3 protein: CASSLTTRETQYF. The CDR3, as DNA: TGTGCCAGCAGTTTGACTACACGAGAGACCCAGTACTTC.

V and J are TRBV3-1 and TRBJ1-5; tentative D call: TRBD1 (6 bases). V lost 1 base and J lost 0, with 10 bases in between. CDR1 and CDR2 from the germline V gene are LGHDT and YNNKEL (reference sequence). The CDR3 is 16 residues long. CDR3 DNA sequence: TGTGCCAGCAGCCAAGGAGTGACAGGTAGCAATCAGCCCCAGCATTTT. This gives the protein CASSQGVTGSNQPQHF.